This T cell receptor (beta chain) stems from a study of blood T cell repertoires in COVID-19 (TCRdb year 2020). Regarding the complete study: Collaborator samples came from the United States, Italy and Spain and covered acute and convalescent phases of COVID-19. Deeply sampled blood TCRbeta repertoires from subjects exposed to, actively infected with, or recovered from COVID-19 were included in the dataset. Sample metadata almost always included a de-identified subject ID, COVID-19 status, age in years and sex. The repertoires were released in a freely available public database intended as a resource for research on the immune response to SARS-CoV-2. The samples were drawn from two sources: the first 160 participants of the ongoing ImmuneRACE study, and 950 to 1,500 subjects contributed by 6 global collaborators. The material from the prospective study consisted of cDNA or gDNA derived from T cells, B-cell-depleted T cells, or PBMCs. HLA class I and class II types, where available, came from metadata supplied by the sample provider rather than from assay-based typing.

Collaborating institutions collected whole blood in K2EDTA tubes following their own protocols. For TCRbeta analysis, collaborators shipped samples in one of three forms: frozen whole blood, isolated PBMCs, or DNA extracted from either of those sample types. The immunoSEQ Assay, a bias-controlled multiplex PCR, was used to amplify TCRbeta CDR3 regions from genomic DNA. In the source study's methods: The number of nucleated cells in each sample was estimated by amplification of reference gene primers within the assay. To quantify the absolute abundance of each unique TCRbeta CDR3 rearrangement, sequence reads were collapsed and filtered. For each sample, productive Simpson clonality was calculated as the square root of Simpson's diversity index over productive rearrangements. TCRdb carries this immuneACCESS record with in-frame sequences only. Its versions omit some clonotypes, under half of them owing to an unresolved V gene in the studies checked, with the rest unexplained. That table gives V, J and clone size, and the DNA gave D and trimming. This sample comprises about 250,000 clones, around nine tenths of them detected only once. 3% of the sample is taken by the ten largest.

This clone came up a few times. It has no known antigen specificity. No base quality information exists; no much larger clone differs at one position. General findings and caveats noted by the study authors: The quantity of clinical and demographic metadata differed by source and by participant and was supplied without curation.

From the cysteine up to the phenylalanine, the CDR3 has a length of 14 residues. Only the CDR3 part of the read is kept: 42 bases, read in frame from the first base. The junction shows trimming of 1 base on V and 8 bases on J, plus 11 bases between the germline ends. According to the germline V gene, CDR1 reads SGHTA and CDR2 reads FQGNSA. Sequencing used peripheral blood. In this chain, TRBV7-2 is recombined with TRBJ1-4; the best D guess is TRBD1, with 6 bases matching. This TCR came from a man younger than 35 with active or convalescent COVID-19. The sequenced DNA: TGTGCCAGCAGCTTAGGGCCAGGGGACGAAAAACTGTTTTTT. Its protein product is CASSLGPGDEKLFF.